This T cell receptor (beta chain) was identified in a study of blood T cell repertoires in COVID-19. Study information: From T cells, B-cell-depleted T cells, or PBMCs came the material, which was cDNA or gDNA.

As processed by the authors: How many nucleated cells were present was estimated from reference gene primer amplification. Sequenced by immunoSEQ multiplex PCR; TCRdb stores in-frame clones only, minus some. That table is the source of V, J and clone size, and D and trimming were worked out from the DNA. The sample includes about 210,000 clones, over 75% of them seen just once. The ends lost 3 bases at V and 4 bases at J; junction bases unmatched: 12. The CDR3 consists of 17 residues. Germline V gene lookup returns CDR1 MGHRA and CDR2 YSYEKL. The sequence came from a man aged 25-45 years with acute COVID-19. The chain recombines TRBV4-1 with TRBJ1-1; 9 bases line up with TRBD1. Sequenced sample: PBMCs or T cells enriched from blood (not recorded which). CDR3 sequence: CASSQVPGQGVITEAFF. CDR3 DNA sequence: TGCGCCAGCAGCCAGGTGCCGGGACAGGGCGTGATCACTGAAGCTTTCTTT.